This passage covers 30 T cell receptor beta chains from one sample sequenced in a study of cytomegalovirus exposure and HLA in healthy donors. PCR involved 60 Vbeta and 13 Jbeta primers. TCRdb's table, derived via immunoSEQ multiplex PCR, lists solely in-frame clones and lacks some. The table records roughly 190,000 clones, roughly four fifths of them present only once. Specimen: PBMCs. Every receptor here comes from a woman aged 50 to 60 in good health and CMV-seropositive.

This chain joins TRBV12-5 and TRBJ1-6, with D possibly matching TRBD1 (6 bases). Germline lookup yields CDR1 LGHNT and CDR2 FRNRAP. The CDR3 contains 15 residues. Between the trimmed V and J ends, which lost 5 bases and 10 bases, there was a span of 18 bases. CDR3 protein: CASGPSGQRSSPLHF. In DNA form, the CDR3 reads TGTGCTAGTGGTCCCTCGGGACAAAGGAGCTCACCCCTCCACTTT. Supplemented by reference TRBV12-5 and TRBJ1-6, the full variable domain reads DARVTQTPRHKVTEMGQEVTMRCQPILGHNTVFWYRQTMMQGLELLAYFRNRAPLDDSGMPKDRFSAEMPDATLATLKIQPSEPRDSAVYFCASGPSGQRSSPLHFGNGTRLTVT.

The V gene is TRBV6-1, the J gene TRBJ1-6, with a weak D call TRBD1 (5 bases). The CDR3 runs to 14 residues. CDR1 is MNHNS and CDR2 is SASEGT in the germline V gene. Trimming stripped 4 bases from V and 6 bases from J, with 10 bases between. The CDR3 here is CASSGQGSNSPLHF. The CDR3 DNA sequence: TGTGCCAGCAGTGGCCAGGGAAGTAATTCACCCCTCCACTTT.

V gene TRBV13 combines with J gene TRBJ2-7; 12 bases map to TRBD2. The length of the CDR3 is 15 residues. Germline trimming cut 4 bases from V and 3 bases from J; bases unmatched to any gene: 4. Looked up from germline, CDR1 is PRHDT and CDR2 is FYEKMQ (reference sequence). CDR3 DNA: TGTGCCAGCAGCTCACCTAGCGGGGGGGTCTACGAGCAGTACTTC. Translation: CASSSPSGGVYEQYF.

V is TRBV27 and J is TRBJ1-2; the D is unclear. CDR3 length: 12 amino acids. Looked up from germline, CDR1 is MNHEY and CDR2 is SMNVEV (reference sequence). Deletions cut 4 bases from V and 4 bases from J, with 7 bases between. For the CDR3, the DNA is TGTGCCAGCAGTTCAGGTTCCTATGGCTACACCTTC. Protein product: CASSSGSYGYTF.

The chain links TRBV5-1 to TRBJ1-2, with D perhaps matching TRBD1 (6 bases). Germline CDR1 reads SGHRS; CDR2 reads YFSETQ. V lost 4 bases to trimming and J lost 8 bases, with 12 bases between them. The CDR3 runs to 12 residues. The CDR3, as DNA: TGCGCCAGCAGCCTCAGGGGCTTGGGCTACACCTTC. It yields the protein CASSLRGLGYTF.

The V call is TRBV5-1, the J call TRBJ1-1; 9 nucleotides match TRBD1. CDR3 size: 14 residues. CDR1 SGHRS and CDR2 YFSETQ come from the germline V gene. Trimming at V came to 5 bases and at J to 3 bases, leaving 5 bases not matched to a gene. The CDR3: CASSHRGLDTEAFF. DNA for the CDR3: TGCGCCAGCAGTCACAGGGGGCTGGACACTGAAGCTTTCTTT.

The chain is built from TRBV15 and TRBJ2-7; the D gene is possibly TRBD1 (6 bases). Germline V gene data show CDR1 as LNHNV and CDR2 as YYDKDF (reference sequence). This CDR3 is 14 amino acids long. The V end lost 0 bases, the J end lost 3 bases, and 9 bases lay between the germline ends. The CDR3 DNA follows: TGTGCCACCAGCAGAGATAGGACAGACTACGAGCAGTACTTC. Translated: CATSRDRTDYEQYF.

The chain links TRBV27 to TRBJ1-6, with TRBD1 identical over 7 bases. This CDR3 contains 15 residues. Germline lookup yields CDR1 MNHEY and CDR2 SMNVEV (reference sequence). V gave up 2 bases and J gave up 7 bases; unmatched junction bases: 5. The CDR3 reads CASSLTGTVNSPLHF. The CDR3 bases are TGTGCCAGCAGTTTAACCGGGACAGTCAATTCACCCCTCCACTTT.

The chain's CDR3 is CAPGAGDYNEQFF. The CDR3 region has the DNA TGTGCCCCGGGGGCGGGGGACTACAATGAGCAGTTCTTC. The genes are TRBV21-1 and TRBJ2-1; the table's D call, TRBD2, was not checked against the DNA. TRBV21-1 is termed a pseudogene. This CDR3 region has 13 residues.

The CDR3 DNA is TGTGCCAGTAGTATCGCCGCTGGTTTGAGCACTGAAGCTTTCTTT. It codes for CASSIAAGLSTEAFF. This rearrangement joins TRBV19 to TRBJ1-1; no clear D. The germline gives CDR1 LNHDA, CDR2 SQIVND (reference sequence). V dropped 3 bases and J dropped 4 bases, with 15 bases sitting between them. The CDR3 totals 15 residues.

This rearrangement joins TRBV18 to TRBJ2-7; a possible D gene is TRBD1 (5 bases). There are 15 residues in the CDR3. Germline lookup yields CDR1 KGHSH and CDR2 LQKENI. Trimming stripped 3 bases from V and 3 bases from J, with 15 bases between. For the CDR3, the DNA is TGTGCCAGCTCACCCCAAGGGGCCTCCCTCTACGAGCAGTACTTC. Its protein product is CASSPQGASLYEQYF. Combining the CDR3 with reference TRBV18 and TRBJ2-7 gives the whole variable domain NAGVMQNPRHLVRRRGQEARLRCSPMKGHSHVYWYRQLPEEGLKFMVYLQKENIIDESGMPKERFSAEFPKEGPSILRIQQVVRGDSAAYFCASSPQGASLYEQYFGPGTRLTVT.

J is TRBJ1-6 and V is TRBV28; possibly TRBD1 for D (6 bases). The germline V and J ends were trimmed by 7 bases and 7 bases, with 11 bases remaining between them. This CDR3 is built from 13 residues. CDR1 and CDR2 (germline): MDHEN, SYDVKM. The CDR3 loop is CASTPTGNSPLHF. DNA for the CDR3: TGTGCCAGCACCCCGACAGGCAATTCACCCCTCCACTTT. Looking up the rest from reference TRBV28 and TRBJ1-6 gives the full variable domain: DVKVTQSSRYLVKRTGEKVFLECVQDMDHENMFWYRQDPGLGLRLIYFSYDVKMKEKGDIPEGYSVSREKKERFSLILESASTNQTSMYLCASTPTGNSPLHFGNGTRLTVT.

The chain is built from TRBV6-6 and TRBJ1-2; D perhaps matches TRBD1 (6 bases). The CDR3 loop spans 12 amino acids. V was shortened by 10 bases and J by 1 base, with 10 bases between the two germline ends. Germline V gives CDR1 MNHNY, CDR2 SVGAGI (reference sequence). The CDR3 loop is CATKDSNYGYTF. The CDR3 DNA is TGTGCCACGAAGGACAGTAACTATGGCTACACCTTC.

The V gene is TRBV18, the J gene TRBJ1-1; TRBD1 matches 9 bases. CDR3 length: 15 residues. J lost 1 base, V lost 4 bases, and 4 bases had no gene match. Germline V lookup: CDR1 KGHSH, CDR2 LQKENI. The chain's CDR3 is CASSRGQGQNTEAFF. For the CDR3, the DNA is TGTGCCAGCTCACGGGGACAGGGCCAGAACACTGAAGCTTTCTTT.

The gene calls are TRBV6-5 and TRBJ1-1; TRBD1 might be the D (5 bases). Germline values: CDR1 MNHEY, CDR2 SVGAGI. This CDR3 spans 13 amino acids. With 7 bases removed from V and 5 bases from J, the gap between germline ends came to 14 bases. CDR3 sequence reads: CASTRYGGTEAFF. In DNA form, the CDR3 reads TGTGCCAGCACCCGATACGGGGGGACTGAAGCTTTCTTT.

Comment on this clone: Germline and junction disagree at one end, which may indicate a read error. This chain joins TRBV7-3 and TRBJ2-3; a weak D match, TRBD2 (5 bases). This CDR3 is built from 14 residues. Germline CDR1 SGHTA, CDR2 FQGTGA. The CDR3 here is CASSRGRITDAQYF. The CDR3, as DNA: TGTGCCAGCAGCCGGGGTCGGATCACAGATGCGCAGTATTTT.

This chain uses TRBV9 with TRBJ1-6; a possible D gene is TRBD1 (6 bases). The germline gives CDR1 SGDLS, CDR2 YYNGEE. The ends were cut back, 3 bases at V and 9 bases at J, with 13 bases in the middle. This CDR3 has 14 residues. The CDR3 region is CASSAPGVGSPLHF. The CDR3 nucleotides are TGTGCCAGCAGCGCCCCAGGGGTCGGTTCACCCCTCCACTTT.

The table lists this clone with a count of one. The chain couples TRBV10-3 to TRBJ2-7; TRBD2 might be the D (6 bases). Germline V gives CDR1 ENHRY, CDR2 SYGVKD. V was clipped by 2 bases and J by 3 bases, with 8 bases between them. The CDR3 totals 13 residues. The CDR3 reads CAISEQGGYEQYF. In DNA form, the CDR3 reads TGTGCCATCAGTGAGCAGGGAGGCTACGAGCAGTACTTC.

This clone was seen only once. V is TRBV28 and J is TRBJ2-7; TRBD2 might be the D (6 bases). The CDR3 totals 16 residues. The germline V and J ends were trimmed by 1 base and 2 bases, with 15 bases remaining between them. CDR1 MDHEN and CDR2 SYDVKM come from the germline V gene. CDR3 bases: TGTGCCAGCAGTTTATTCCAGGGACTCGTAACCTACGAGCAGTACTTC. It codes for CASSLFQGLVTYEQYF.

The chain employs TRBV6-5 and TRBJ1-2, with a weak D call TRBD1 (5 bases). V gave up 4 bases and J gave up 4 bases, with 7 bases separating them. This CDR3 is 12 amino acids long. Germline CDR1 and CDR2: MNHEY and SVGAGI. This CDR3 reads CASSSGSYGYTF. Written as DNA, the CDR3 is TGTGCCAGCAGTTCAGGGTCCTATGGCTACACCTTC.

DNA for the CDR3: TGTGCCAGCAGCTTGGCAGGTAGGGGCACTGAAGCTTTCTTT. It yields the protein CASSLAGRGTEAFF. The chain is built from TRBV27 and TRBJ1-1, with D tentatively TRBD1 (5 bases). The CDR3 covers 14 residues. Trimming cost V 6 bases and J 4 bases, with 15 bases left between them. Germline CDR1 MNHEY, CDR2 SMNVEV (reference sequence).

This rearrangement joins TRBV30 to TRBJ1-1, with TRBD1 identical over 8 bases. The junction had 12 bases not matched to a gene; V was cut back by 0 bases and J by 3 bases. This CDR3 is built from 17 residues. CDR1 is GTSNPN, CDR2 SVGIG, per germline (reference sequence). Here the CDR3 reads CAWSVQGRGRVYTEAFF. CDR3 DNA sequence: TGTGCCTGGAGTGTACAGGGCAGGGGGCGAGTTTACACTGAAGCTTTCTTT.

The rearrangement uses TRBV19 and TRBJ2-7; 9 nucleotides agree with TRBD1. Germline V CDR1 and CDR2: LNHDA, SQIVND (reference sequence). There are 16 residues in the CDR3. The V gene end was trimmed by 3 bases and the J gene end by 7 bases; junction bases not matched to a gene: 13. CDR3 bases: TGTGCCAGTAGTATTAGTCCGGGACAGGGACGGTGGGAGCAGTACTTC. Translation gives CASSISPGQGRWEQYF.

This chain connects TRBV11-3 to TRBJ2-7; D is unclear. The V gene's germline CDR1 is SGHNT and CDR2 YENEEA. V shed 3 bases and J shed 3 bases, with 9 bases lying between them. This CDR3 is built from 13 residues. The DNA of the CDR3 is TGTGCCAGCAGCTTTGGAGCAAACTACGAGCAGTACTTC. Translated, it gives CASSFGANYEQYF.

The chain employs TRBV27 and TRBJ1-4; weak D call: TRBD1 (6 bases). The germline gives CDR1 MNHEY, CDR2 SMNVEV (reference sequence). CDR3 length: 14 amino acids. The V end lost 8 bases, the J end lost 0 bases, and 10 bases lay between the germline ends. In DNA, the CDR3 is TGTGCCAGCGCCACAGGGACAACTAATGAAAAACTGTTTTTT. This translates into CASATGTTNEKLFF.

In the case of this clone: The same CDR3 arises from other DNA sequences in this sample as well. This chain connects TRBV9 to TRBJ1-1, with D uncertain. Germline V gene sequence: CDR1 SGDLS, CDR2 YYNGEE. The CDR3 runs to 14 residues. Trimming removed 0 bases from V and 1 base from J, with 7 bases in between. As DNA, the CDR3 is TGTGCCAGCAGCGTAGGTCAGGCGAACACTGAAGCTTTCTTT. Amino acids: CASSVGQANTEAFF.

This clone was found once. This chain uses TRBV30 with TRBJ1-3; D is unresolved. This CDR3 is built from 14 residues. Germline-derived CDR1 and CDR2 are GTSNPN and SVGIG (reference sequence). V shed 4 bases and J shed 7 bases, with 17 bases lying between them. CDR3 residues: CAWIPWPGSNTIYF. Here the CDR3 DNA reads TGTGCCTGGATTCCCTGGCCGGGATCTAACACCATATATTTT.

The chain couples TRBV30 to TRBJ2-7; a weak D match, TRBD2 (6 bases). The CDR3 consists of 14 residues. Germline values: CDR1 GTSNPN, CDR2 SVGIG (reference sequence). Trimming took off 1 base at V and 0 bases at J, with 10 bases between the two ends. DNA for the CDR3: TGTGCCTGGAGTGAGGAGGGGAGCTCCTACGAGCAGTACTTC. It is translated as CAWSEEGSSYEQYF.

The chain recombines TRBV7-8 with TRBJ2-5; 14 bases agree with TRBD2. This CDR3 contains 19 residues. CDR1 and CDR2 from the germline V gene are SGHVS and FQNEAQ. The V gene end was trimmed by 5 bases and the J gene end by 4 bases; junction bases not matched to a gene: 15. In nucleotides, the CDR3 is TGTGCCAGCAGCCCCGGACTAGCGGGGGGCCTCCTACTCGGAGAGACCCAGTACTTC. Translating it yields CASSPGLAGGLLLGETQYF.

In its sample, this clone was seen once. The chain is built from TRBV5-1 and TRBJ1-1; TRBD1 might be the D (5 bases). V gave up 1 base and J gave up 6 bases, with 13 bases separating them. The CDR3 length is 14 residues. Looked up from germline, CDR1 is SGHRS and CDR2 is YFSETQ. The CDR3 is CASSLQGGVSEAFF. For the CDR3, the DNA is TGCGCCAGCAGCTTGCAGGGAGGAGTCTCTGAAGCTTTCTTT.